Presented here are 23 T cell receptor beta chains from one specimen sequenced in a study of T cell responses to AZD1222 COVID-19 vaccine. Clones were sequenced by immunoSEQ multiplex PCR, and TCRdb holds only the in-frame ones, with some missing. The data hold about 130,000 clones, with around nine tenths observed a single time. The specimen was peripheral blood, collected on day 0 of AZD1222 vaccination. The source of these receptors is an adult in good health.

The table lists this clone with a count of one. CDR3 sequence (DNA): TGTGCCAGCAGCTTGAGGCAGACAGGGGCAATGAACACTGAAGCTTTCTTT. This encodes CASSLRQTGAMNTEAFF. V gene TRBV5-6 combines with J gene TRBJ1-1; 8 bases map to TRBD1. Per germline, CDR1 SGHDT and CDR2 YYEEEE. The CDR3 runs to 17 residues. Trimming cost V 1 base and J 0 bases; bases outside gene matches: 8.

This clone was seen only once. The chain combines TRBV28 with TRBJ2-1; no clear D. Germline V gene lookup returns CDR1 MDHEN and CDR2 SYDVKM. Trimming removed 1 base from V and 7 bases from J, with 5 bases in between. There are 12 residues in the CDR3. As DNA, the CDR3 is TGTGCCAGCAGTTTATCAAGAAATGAGCAGTTCTTC. Its translation: CASSLSRNEQFF.

The chain is built from TRBV6-5 and TRBJ1-2, with no clear D. Trimming left V 0 bases short and J 6 bases short, with 11 bases between. Germline V gene data show CDR1 as MNHEY and CDR2 as SVGAGI. The CDR3 covers 14 residues. CDR3 amino acids: CASSYSIQEDGYTF. The CDR3, as DNA: TGTGCCAGCAGTTACTCTATCCAAGAGGATGGCTACACCTTC.

A single count supports this clone. This rearrangement joins TRBV24-1 to TRBJ2-5; D unresolved. Germline loops: CDR1 KGHDR, CDR2 SFDVKD. Trimming removed 4 bases from V and 2 bases from J, with 13 bases in between. The CDR3 is 15 residues long. The CDR3 coding sequence is TGTGCCACCAGTGACCGACAAAGTTTGCAAGAGACCCAGTACTTC. It codes for CATSDRQSLQETQYF.

This clone was detected only once. The gene calls are TRBV7-6 and TRBJ2-3; 10 nucleotides agree with TRBD2. The ends lost 1 base at V and 2 bases at J; junction bases unmatched: 6. Germline V gives CDR1 SGHVS, CDR2 FNYEAQ. CDR3 length: 17 amino acids. The CDR3 is CASSLGATSGPTDTQYF. CDR3 in DNA: TGTGCCAGCAGCTTAGGGGCGACTAGCGGGCCCACAGATACGCAGTATTTT.

The rearrangement joins TRBV30 to TRBJ2-7; TRBD1 or TRBD2 may be the D gene (6 bases each). Germline assignment: CDR1 GTSNPN and CDR2 SVGIG (reference sequence). CDR3 length: 12 amino acids. V was clipped by 2 bases and J by 6 bases, with 11 bases between them. As DNA, the CDR3 is TGTGCCTGGAGTTGGGGGGCGGGCGAGCAGTACTTC. This encodes CAWSWGAGEQYF.

The gene calls are TRBV19 and TRBJ1-2, with 7 bases matching TRBD1. Unmatched junction bases numbered 18, after V lost 4 bases and J lost 1 base. The germline gives CDR1 LNHDA, CDR2 SQIVND (reference sequence). The CDR3 length is 19 residues. CDR3 region: CASSTMDRPLPALNYGYTF. The CDR3 DNA is TGTGCCAGTAGTACAATGGACAGGCCGCTACCAGCCCTTAACTATGGCTACACCTTC.

At least ten counts were recorded for this clone. J is TRBJ2-7 and V is TRBV7-2; D gene unclear. The CDR3 contains 14 residues. Germline loops: CDR1 SGHTA, CDR2 FQGNSA. V was cut by 8 bases and J by 0 bases, with 14 bases left in between. The CDR3 region has the DNA TGTGCCAGCTCCCCGGCCCGAGACTCCTACGAGCAGTACTTC. Translated, it gives CASSPARDSYEQYF. Based on the CDR3 plus reference TRBV7-2 and TRBJ2-7, the full variable domain is GAGVSQSPSNKVTEKGKDVELRCDPISGHTALYWYRQSLGQGLEFLIYFQGNSAPDKSGLPSDRFSAERTGGSVSTLTIQRTQQEDSAVYLCASSPARDSYEQYFGPGTRLTVT.

J is TRBJ2-3 and V is TRBV6-2 or TRBV6-3, with 10 nucleotides matching TRBD2. The CDR3 extends over 24 amino acids. Germline CDR1 reads MNHEY; CDR2 reads SVGEGT. The junction had 32 bases not matched to a gene; V was cut back by 6 bases and J by 2 bases. The CDR3 reads CASSRRQSPFPGSERGGSTDTQYF. In DNA form, the CDR3 reads TGTGCCAGCAGCCGAAGACAGTCTCCTTTCCCGGGTAGCGAGCGGGGGGGCTCCACAGATACGCAGTATTTT.

The chain couples TRBV13 to TRBJ1-6; D may be TRBD1 (5 bases). V gave up 5 bases and J gave up 9 bases, with 17 bases separating them. CDR3 length: 15 residues. Germline values: CDR1 PRHDT, CDR2 FYEKMQ (reference sequence). In DNA form, the CDR3 reads TGTGCCAGCAGCGCCCCGGACGCTCAGGGTTCACCCCTCCACTTT. Its protein product is CASSAPDAQGSPLHF. Drawing the rest from reference TRBV13 and TRBJ1-6, the complete variable domain is AAGVIQSPRHLIKEKRETATLKCYPIPRHDTVYWYQQGPGQDPQFLISFYEKMQSDKGSIPDRFSAQQFSDYHSELNMSSLELGDSALYFCASSAPDAQGSPLHFGNGTRLTVT.

CDR3 residues: CASSFGGADEQFF. The CDR3 DNA is TGCGCCAGCAGCTTCGGGGGGGCTGATGAGCAGTTCTTC. V is TRBV5-1 and J is TRBJ2-1, with TRBD2 identical over 8 bases. The trim removed 2 bases at V and 8 bases at J, leaving 3 bases unmatched. Germline CDR1 SGHRS, CDR2 YFSETQ. The CDR3 loop spans 13 amino acids.

This clone has just one count. The chain combines TRBV6-2 or TRBV6-3 with TRBJ1-1, with 11 bases that match TRBD1. V was pared by 0 bases and J by 3 bases, with 6 bases of the junction left unmatched. Germline V lookup: CDR1 MNHEY, CDR2 SVGEGT. The CDR3 has 17 amino acids. This chain's CDR3 is CASSYSLGQGADTEAFF. The CDR3 coding sequence is TGTGCCAGCAGTTACTCCCTAGGACAGGGGGCGGACACTGAAGCTTTCTTT.

The chain has TRBV7-3 and TRBJ2-5; 7 nucleotides match TRBD1. Losses at the gene ends were 4 bases for V and 5 bases for J; bases not matched to a gene: 7. Germline V gives CDR1 SGHTA, CDR2 FQGTGA. CDR3 length: 14 amino acids. The CDR3 spells CASSSQGSGETQYF. The CDR3 nucleotides read TGTGCCAGCAGCTCACAGGGGTCCGGGGAGACCCAGTACTTC.

The rearrangement joins TRBV6-2 or TRBV6-3 to TRBJ2-2; D is unresolved. The CDR3 runs to 13 residues. Deletions cut 0 bases from V and 7 bases from J, with 6 bases between. From germline, CDR1 is MNHEY and CDR2 SVGEGT. CDR3 sequence (DNA): TGTGCCAGCAGTTACTCGATAAACGGGGAGCTGTTTTTT. It translates to CASSYSINGELFF.

The chain combines TRBV6-5 with TRBJ2-7; TRBD1 matches at 7 bases. Looked up from germline, CDR1 is MNHEY and CDR2 is SVGAGI. V shed 6 bases, J shed 2 bases, and the junction held 7 bases outside the gene matches. The CDR3 has 14 residues. The CDR3 DNA is TGTGCCAGCAGGACCGGACAGGTACCCTACGAGCAGTACTTC. It specifies CASRTGQVPYEQYF.

This sequence joins TRBV12-1 and TRBJ1-2; the D call TRBD1 from the table was never checked on the DNA. TRBV12-1 is flagged as a pseudogene. This CDR3 spans 19 amino acids. The CDR3 region has the DNA TGTGCCAGCAGCCCCTGCTCCCCCCACAGGGTCCCTATGGACTATGGCTACACCTTC. It translates to CASSPCSPHRVPMDYGYTF.

The rearrangement uses TRBV3-1 (or the pseudogene TRBV3-2) and TRBJ1-3, with D unclear. This CDR3 is 17 amino acids long. Germline V gene lookup returns CDR1 LGHDT and CDR2 YNNKEL (reference sequence). Trimming cost V 0 bases and J 3 bases, with 15 bases left between them. The CDR3 DNA follows: TGTGCCAGCAGCCAAGATTCGGACCTTTCGAGTGGAAACACCATATATTTT. Its translation: CASSQDSDLSSGNTIYF.

This chain links TRBV27 with TRBJ2-7; D ambiguous. Germline V gene lookup returns CDR1 MNHEY and CDR2 SMNVEV (reference sequence). There are 13 residues in the CDR3. Trimming pared 0 bases from V and 1 base from J, leaving 4 bases between. CDR3 nucleotide sequence: TGTGCCAGCAGTTTATCAGCGTCCTACGAGCAGTACTTC. Amino acids: CASSLSASYEQYF.

The gene calls are TRBV18 and TRBJ1-5; a weak D match, TRBD1 (5 bases). Trimming cost V 3 bases and J 5 bases, with 14 bases left between them. The CDR3 is 15 amino acids. Germline lookup yields CDR1 KGHSH and CDR2 LQKENI. The CDR3 region has the DNA TGTGCCAGCTCACCTTTGGGGCCTTCCGATCAGCCCCAGCATTTT. Protein product: CASSPLGPSDQPQHF.

V usage is TRBV6-1 and J usage is TRBJ1-3; TRBD1 agrees at 7 bases. CDR1 is MNHNS, CDR2 SASEGT, per germline. The junction had 5 bases not matched to a gene; V was cut back by 1 base and J by 2 bases. The CDR3 runs 16 residues. CDR3 DNA sequence: TGTGCCAGCAGTGAAGTGGGAGGGGGCACTGGAAACACCATATATTTT. It codes for CASSEVGGGTGNTIYF.

This chain connects TRBV12-3 or TRBV12-4 to TRBJ2-2, with no clear D. The CDR3 is 13 residues long. V lost 5 bases and J 7 bases, leaving 11 bases between the germline ends. CDR3 loop: CASSPQLSGELFF. The CDR3 nucleotides read TGTGCCAGCAGTCCTCAGTTGAGCGGGGAGCTGTTTTTT.

The chain uses TRBV7-9 and TRBJ1-5; TRBD1 matches at 9 bases. The J segment lost 6 bases and the V segment lost 4 bases, leaving 7 bases of the junction unmatched. Looked up from germline, CDR1 is SEHNR and CDR2 is FQNEAQ (reference sequence). The CDR3 spans 15 residues. This CDR3 is CASSSRQGEGQPQHF. The CDR3 region has the DNA TGTGCCAGCAGCTCTCGACAGGGGGAGGGTCAGCCCCAGCATTTT.

The chain links TRBV7-2 to TRBJ1-5, with TRBD1 as a possible D gene (5 bases). Trimming shortened V by 1 base and J by 0 bases, and 16 bases separated the two germline ends. CDR1 and CDR2 from the germline V gene are SGHTA and FQGNSA. The CDR3 contains 18 residues. This CDR3 is CASSLGRVGPYSNQPQHF. The CDR3 bases are TGTGCCAGCAGCTTAGGGCGGGTGGGGCCTTATAGCAATCAGCCCCAGCATTTT. Full variable domain (remainder filled in from reference TRBV7-2 and TRBJ1-5): GAGVSQSPSNKVTEKGKDVELRCDPISGHTALYWYRQSLGQGLEFLIYFQGNSAPDKSGLPSDRFSAERTGGSVSTLTIQRTQQEDSAVYLCASSLGRVGPYSNQPQHFGDGTRLSIL.